This T cell receptor (beta chain) was profiled in a study of shared clonotypes between healthy human individuals. Some clones are missing from TCRdb's copy, which holds only in-frame ones; the method was immunoSEQ multiplex PCR. The data contain 1.5 million to 2.5 million clones, 85% to 95% of them singletons. It was CD45RO-negative cells, positively selected for CCR7, that made up naive CD8 cells, with terminally differentiated effector memory CD45RA+ cells excluded. Donors comprised only Caucasian adults living in Nashville, Tennessee. Study observations and caveats: Across subsets, estimated richness was generally greater for naive than for memory populations.

Worth noting for this clone: Its antigen is undetermined.

Input material: naive CD8+ T cells sorted from blood. The clonotype comes from a man aged 18 to 30 in good health.

CDR3 amino acids: CASSLGQGAMDEQFF. As DNA, the CDR3 is TGTGCCAGCAGCTTAGGACAGGGGGCGATGGATGAGCAGTTCTTC. V is TRBV7-3 and J is TRBJ2-1, with 11 positions matching TRBD1. Trimming removed 2 bases from V and 8 bases from J; junction bases left unmatched: 5. Germline CDR1 reads SGHTA; CDR2 reads FQGTGA. The length of the CDR3 is 15 residues.